A selection of T cell receptor beta chains follows, all from one sample in a study of T cells in Graves' hyperthyroidism and ophthalmopathy. One entry per CDR3 protein, called by TCRdb with MiXCR from the multiplex PCR reads. The data show 490,000 or so distinct CDR3 sequences, about 20% seen once. The sample taken for sequencing was blood. Receptors were obtained from a woman aged 70-85 years with Graves' ophthalmopathy. Both conserved end residues are part of each CDR3. D genes are given only for firm matches. Rows may omit the clone size; those that give it use once, few, many or a size class.

J: TRBJ1-3; D: .; size: .; V: TRBV10-3; CDR3: CAITAASPGSGNTIYF; DNA: TGTGCCATCACCGCGGCGTCCCCCGGCTCTGGAAACACCATATATTTT
J: TRBJ1-1; D: .; size: few; V: TRBV7-9; CDR3: CASSIGPGGYTEAFF; DNA: TGTGCCAGCAGCATAGGCCCTGGCGGTTACACTGAAGCTTTCTTT
J: TRBJ2-7; D: .; size: few; V: TRBV9; CDR3: CASSSGSPGYEQYF; DNA: TGTGCCAGCAGCTCCGGCAGTCCAGGTTACGAGCAGTACTTC
J: TRBJ1-5; D: .; size: many; V: TRBV2; CDR3: CASSEMGRSNQPQHF; DNA: TGTGCCAGCAGTGAAATGGGTAGAAGCAATCAGCCCCAGCATTTT
J: TRBJ2-1; D: TRBD1; size: few; V: TRBV9; CDR3: CASSVAGQSYNEQFF; DNA: TGTGCCAGCAGCGTAGCGGGACAGTCCTACAATGAGCAGTTCTTC
J: TRBJ2-7; D: .; size: many; V: TRBV2; CDR3: CASSTQGFYEQYF; DNA: TGTGCCAGCAGTACACAGGGATTCTACGAGCAGTACTTC
J: TRBJ1-3; D: .; size: .; V: TRBV3-1; CDR3: CASSQGAFSGNTIYF; DNA: TGTGCCAGCAGCCAAGGTGCATTCTCTGGAAACACCATATATTTT
J: TRBJ1-1; D: .; size: few; V: TRBV10-3; CDR3: CAISERVSNTEAFF; DNA: TGTGCCATCAGTGAAAGGGTATCGAACACTGAAGCTTTCTTT
J: TRBJ2-7; D: .; size: .; V: TRBV20-1; CDR3: CSASSGVYEQYF; DNA: TGCAGTGCTAGTTCTGGGGTTTACGAGCAGTACTTC
J: TRBJ2-1; D: .; size: many; V: TRBV28; CDR3: CASSLGGRLRNEQFF; DNA: TGTGCCAGCAGTTTAGGGGGGAGGCTCAGGAATGAGCAGTTCTTC
J: TRBJ2-3; D: TRBD1; size: .; V: TRBV5-1; CDR3: CASSAGQGTDTQYF; DNA: TGCGCCAGCAGCGCGGGACAGGGGACAGATACGCAGTATTTT
J: TRBJ1-1; D: .; size: .; V: TRBV5-5; CDR3: CASSARTGASEAFF; DNA: TGTGCCAGCAGCGCCCGTACAGGAGCATCTGAAGCTTTCTTT
J: TRBJ2-2; D: .; size: many; V: TRBV2; CDR3: CASSERGSNTGELFF; DNA: TGTGCCAGCAGTGAAAGAGGGTCGAACACCGGGGAGCTGTTTTTT
J: TRBJ1-5; D: .; size: many; V: TRBV28; CDR3: CASSLTKGRLYSNQPQHF; DNA: TGTGCCAGCAGTTTGACGAAAGGTAGGCTCTATAGCAATCAGCCCCAGCATTTT
J: TRBJ1-6; D: TRBD1; size: .; V: TRBV29-1; CDR3: CSVQGARNSPLHF; DNA: TGCAGCGTCCAGGGGGCTCGTAATTCACCCCTCCACTTT
J: TRBJ2-3; D: TRBD1; size: .; V: TRBV5-5; CDR3: CASRPGTDINTQYF; DNA: TGTGCCAGCAGGCCCGGGACAGATATTAATACGCAGTATTTT
J: TRBJ2-7; D: .; size: many; V: TRBV3-1; CDR3: CASSQRGSYEQYF; DNA: TGTGCCAGCAGCCAACGGGGATCCTACGAGCAGTACTTC
J: TRBJ2-5; D: .; size: .; V: TRBV6-2/TRBV6-3; CDR3: CASSSRARGETQYF; DNA: TGTGCCAGCAGTTCCCGGGCCCGGGGAGAGACCCAGTACTTC
J: TRBJ2-5; D: .; size: few; V: TRBV7-9; CDR3: CASSPARAGVQETQYF; DNA: TGTGCCAGCAGCCCCGCCCGAGCAGGAGTACAAGAGACCCAGTACTTC
J: TRBJ2-4; D: .; size: many; V: TRBV15; CDR3: CATSRVQGSGMAKNIQYF; DNA: TGTGCCACCAGCAGAGTCCAGGGGAGCGGGATGGCCAAAAACATTCAGTACTTC
J: TRBJ2-2; D: .; size: few; V: TRBV24-1; CDR3: CATSDLYTGELFF; DNA: TGTGCCACCAGTGATTTATACACCGGGGAGCTGTTTTTT
J: TRBJ2-3; D: TRBD2; size: .; V: TRBV20-1; CDR3: CSARDRLAGGVDTQYF; DNA: TGCAGTGCTAGAGATCGCCTAGCGGGAGGCGTAGATACGCAGTATTTT
J: TRBJ2-2; D: .; size: few; V: TRBV5-1; CDR3: CASSLGVAVNTGELFF; DNA: TGCGCCAGCAGCTTGGGGGTAGCGGTGAACACCGGGGAGCTGTTTTTT
J: TRBJ2-4; D: .; size: .; V: TRBV6-9; CDR3: CASRRDGGGNIQYF; DNA: TGTGCCAGCAGGCGGGACGGAGGTGGAAACATTCAGTACTTC
J: TRBJ1-1; D: .; size: .; V: TRBV27; CDR3: CASRALGARTEAFF; DNA: TGTGCCAGCAGAGCGTTGGGGGCGCGGACTGAAGCTTTCTTT
J: TRBJ1-1; D: .; size: many; V: TRBV12-3/TRBV12-4; CDR3: CASSLRGGVLAFF; DNA: TGTGCCAGCAGTTTACGCGGGGGAGTGTTGGCTTTCTTT
J: TRBJ1-1; D: TRBD1; size: .; V: TRBV18; CDR3: CASSPGQDNTEAFF; DNA: TGTGCCAGCTCACCGGGACAGGACAACACTGAAGCTTTCTTT
J: TRBJ1-5; D: TRBD1; size: .; V: TRBV6-2/TRBV6-3; CDR3: CASSAADRGGQPQHF; DNA: TGTGCCAGCAGTGCTGCCGACAGGGGTGGTCAGCCCCAGCATTTT
J: TRBJ1-5; D: .; size: few; V: TRBV28; CDR3: CASSLGHGQPQHF; DNA: TGTGCCAGCAGTTTGGGACATGGTCAGCCCCAGCATTTT
J: TRBJ2-5; D: TRBD1; size: few; V: TRBV4-3; CDR3: CASSQDLRGQGETQYF; DNA: TGCGCCAGCAGCCAAGATCTAAGGGGACAGGGAGAGACCCAGTACTTC
J: TRBJ2-2; D: .; size: many; V: TRBV6-2/TRBV6-3; CDR3: CASSYTVHTGELFF; DNA: TGTGCCAGCAGTTACACTGTTCACACCGGGGAGCTGTTTTTT
J: TRBJ1-5; D: TRBD1; size: many; V: TRBV6-1; CDR3: CASSWGQGAAGQPQHF; DNA: TGTGCCAGCAGTTGGGGACAGGGGGCCGCCGGTCAGCCCCAGCATTTT
J: TRBJ2-3; D: TRBD2; size: many; V: TRBV10-3; CDR3: CAIRPGGSTDTQYF; DNA: TGTGCCATCAGGCCGGGGGGAAGCACAGATACGCAGTATTTT
J: TRBJ2-1; D: TRBD2; size: .; V: TRBV6-1; CDR3: CASNLAGGPNEQFF; DNA: TGTGCCAGCAACCTAGCGGGAGGGCCTAATGAGCAGTTCTTC
J: TRBJ1-2; D: TRBD1; size: few; V: TRBV7-9; CDR3: CAVRGLYGYTF; DNA: TGTGCCGTCAGGGGGCTCTATGGCTACACCTTC
J: TRBJ1-6; D: .; size: few; V: TRBV28; CDR3: CASSPTKGGYSPLHF; DNA: TGTGCCAGCAGTCCAACCAAGGGAGGGTACTCACCCCTCCACTTT
J: TRBJ1-5; D: TRBD1; size: few; V: TRBV2; CDR3: CASSPTEGARNQPQHF; DNA: TGTGCCAGCAGCCCAACGGAGGGGGCGCGGAATCAGCCCCAGCATTTT
J: TRBJ2-3; D: TRBD2; size: few; V: TRBV3-1; CDR3: CASSFGFSGRGDTQYF; DNA: TGTGCCAGCAGTTTCGGCTTTAGCGGGAGAGGAGATACGCAGTATTTT
J: TRBJ2-7; D: .; size: .; V: TRBV3-1; CDR3: CASSQEGAGWYDEQYF; DNA: TGTGCCAGCAGCCAAGAGGGGGCAGGGTGGTACGACGAGCAGTACTTC
J: TRBJ2-2; D: TRBD2; size: .; V: TRBV24-1; CDR3: CAPRGLAGGHETGELFF; DNA: TGTGCCCCCCGGGGACTAGCGGGAGGGCATGAGACCGGGGAGCTGTTTTTT
J: TRBJ2-1; D: .; size: .; V: TRBV5-4; CDR3: CASSFPRGEQFF; DNA: TGTGCCAGCAGCTTCCCGAGGGGTGAGCAGTTCTTC
J: TRBJ2-1; D: .; size: few; V: TRBV6-9; CDR3: CASSYTTQGASSYNEQFF; DNA: TGTGCCAGCAGTTACACCACACAGGGAGCAAGCTCCTACAATGAGCAGTTCTTC
J: TRBJ2-7; D: .; size: many; V: TRBV3-1; CDR3: CASSQDSAYEQYF; DNA: TGTGCCAGCAGCCAAGATTCCGCCTACGAGCAGTACTTC
J: TRBJ2-7; D: .; size: .; V: TRBV20-1; CDR3: CSALARPYEQYF; DNA: TGCAGTGCTCTAGCCCGTCCCTACGAGCAGTACTTC
J: TRBJ2-7; D: TRBD2; size: .; V: TRBV7-2; CDR3: CASSSGLAVYEQYF; DNA: TGTGCCAGCAGCTCAGGACTAGCGGTTTACGAGCAGTACTTC
J: TRBJ1-2; D: .; size: many; V: TRBV7-2; CDR3: CASSSPGGYGYTF; DNA: TGTGCCAGCAGCTCCCCGGGGGGCTATGGCTACACCTTC
J: TRBJ2-7; D: .; size: many; V: TRBV28; CDR3: CASKPRGRYEQYF; DNA: TGTGCCAGCAAACCCAGGGGGAGGTACGAGCAGTACTTC
J: TRBJ2-5; D: .; size: .; V: TRBV10-3; CDR3: CAAQQGSGQETQYF; DNA: TGTGCCGCGCAGCAGGGGTCGGGGCAAGAGACCCAGTACTTC